One sample yielded the 25 T cell receptor beta chains listed below, sequenced in a study of blood T cell repertoires in COVID-19. The assay was immunoSEQ multiplex PCR, and TCRdb's table has in-frame clones only and misses some. This table has hundreds of thousands of clones, 86% appearing once. Sequenced material: PBMCs or T cells enriched from blood (not recorded which). Receptor source: a woman between 50 and 59 years old who had recovered from COVID-19.

The chain employs TRBV11-2 and TRBJ1-1; D possibly corresponds to TRBD1 (6 bases). Trimming took off 0 bases at V and 5 bases at J, with 13 bases between the two ends. The CDR3 has 15 amino acids. From germline, CDR1 is SGHAT and CDR2 FQNNGV. This CDR3 is CASSLDQQGRTEAFF. The DNA of the CDR3 is TGTGCCAGCAGCTTAGACCAACAGGGAAGGACTGAAGCTTTCTTT. The full variable domain, with the rest looked up from reference TRBV11-2 and TRBJ1-1, is EAGVAQSPRYKIIEKRQSVAFWCNPISGHATLYWYQQILGQGPKLLIQFQNNGVVDDSQLPKDRFSAERLKGVDSTLKIQPAKLEDSAVYLCASSLDQQGRTEAFFGQGTRLTVV.

J is TRBJ1-4 and V is TRBV2, with 7 nucleotides matching TRBD1. Germline-derived CDR1 and CDR2 are SNHLY and FYNNEI. V lost 10 bases and J lost 4; bases outside the gene matches: 9. This CDR3 contains 14 residues. CDR3 DNA sequence: TGTGCCACCGTAAGACAGGGTAGTAATGAAAAACTGTTTTTT. It translates to CATVRQGSNEKLFF.

The CDR3: CASSLGQLYGYTF. DNA of the CDR3: TGTGCCAGCAGCTTAGGACAGCTCTATGGCTACACCTTC. The V and J genes are TRBV7-2 and TRBJ1-2; tentatively, D is TRBD1 (5 bases). V was cut by 1 base and J by 4 bases, with 7 bases left in between. The CDR3 runs to 13 residues. Germline V gene data show CDR1 as SGHTA and CDR2 as FQGNSA.

This clone is a singleton in its sample. The chain joins TRBV2 to TRBJ2-5; TRBD2 aligns across 9 bases. CDR3 length: 13 residues. With 7 bases clipped from V and 6 bases from J, the junction kept 6 bases outside the gene matches. Germline V gives CDR1 SNHLY, CDR2 FYNNEI. In DNA, the CDR3 is TGTGCCAGCACCAGCGGGGGGTTTAAGACCCAGTACTTC. Translation: CASTSGGFKTQYF.

The chain uses TRBV5-1 and TRBJ1-6; D gene uncertain. The V end was cut by 0 bases, the J end by 8 bases, with 9 bases between. Germline CDR1 reads SGHRS; CDR2 reads YFSETQ. This CDR3 comprises 14 residues. CDR3 nucleotides: TGCGCCAGCAGCTTGGCCGTCCGTTATTCACCCCTCCACTTT. This sequence encodes CASSLAVRYSPLHF. Full variable domain (rest looked up from reference TRBV5-1 and TRBJ1-6): KAGVTQTPRYLIKTRGQQVTLSCSPISGHRSVSWYQQTPGQGLQFLFEYFSETQRNKGNFPGRFSGRQFSNSRSEMNVSTLELGDSALYLCASSLAVRYSPLHFGNGTRLTVT.

This clone was seen a single time. This chain joins TRBV19 and TRBJ1-1, with 7 positions matching TRBD1. With 0 bases clipped from V and 10 bases from J, the junction kept 2 bases outside the gene matches. Germline V gives CDR1 LNHDA, CDR2 SQIVND (reference sequence). The CDR3 is 12 amino acids. CDR3 protein: CASSIERGRAFF. In DNA, the CDR3 is TGTGCCAGTAGTATAGAGAGGGGGCGAGCTTTCTTT. Full variable domain (outside the CDR3, taken from reference TRBV19 and TRBJ1-1): DGGITQSPKYLFRKEGQNVTLSCEQNLNHDAMYWYRQDPGQGLRLIYYSQIVNDFQKGDIAEGYSVSREKKESFPLTVTSAQKNPTAFYLCASSIERGRAFFGQGTRLTVV.

The chain has TRBV30 and TRBJ1-1, with 7 positions matching TRBD1. The CDR3 loop spans 13 amino acids. The germline V gene has CDR1 GTSNPN and CDR2 SVGIG (reference sequence). J gave up 4 bases and V 4 bases, and 6 bases lay outside the gene matches. CDR3: CAWNKDRSTEAFF. CDR3 bases: TGTGCCTGGAATAAGGACAGGTCCACTGAAGCTTTCTTT.

V is TRBV28 and J is TRBJ1-6; D gene ambiguous. Trimming stripped 8 bases from V and 4 bases from J, with 18 bases between. CDR3 length: 16 amino acids. The germline CDR1 and CDR2 sequences are MDHEN and SYDVKM. The DNA for the CDR3 is TGTGCCAGCTACCTAGGCCGGGAGCAATATAATTCACCCCTCCACTTT. Protein sequence: CASYLGREQYNSPLHF.

V is TRBV9 and J is TRBJ2-1; weak D call: TRBD1 (6 bases). Per the germline V gene, CDR1 is SGDLS and CDR2 is YYNGEE. The V gene lost 3 bases and the J gene lost 7 bases, with 17 bases spanning the gap. CDR3 length: 15 amino acids. The chain's CDR3 is CASSGRDNLPNEQFF. The DNA for the CDR3 is TGTGCCAGCAGCGGAAGGGACAACCTCCCTAATGAGCAGTTCTTC. The whole variable domain, remainder taken from reference TRBV9 and TRBJ2-1, is DSGVTQTPKHLITATGQRVTLRCSPRSGDLSVYWYQQSLDQGLQFLIQYYNGEERAKGNILERFSAQQFPDLHSELNLSSLELGDSALYFCASSGRDNLPNEQFFGPGTRLTVL.

The V call is TRBV7-9, the J call TRBJ2-1; D possibly corresponds to TRBD2 (7 bases). Trimming pared 4 bases from V and 0 bases from J, leaving 13 bases between. This CDR3 has 16 amino acids. Germline CDR1 SEHNR, CDR2 FQNEAQ (reference sequence). CDR3 DNA sequence: TGTGCCAGCAGCTCCCTCGGGGGGCCCTCCTACAATGAGCAGTTCTTC. Residues: CASSSLGGPSYNEQFF.

The V and J genes are TRBV29-1 and TRBJ1-6, with TRBD1 matching over 8 bases. CDR3 length: 14 amino acids. Trimming at V came to 7 bases and at J to 8 bases, leaving 10 bases not matched to a gene. Germline loops: CDR1 SQVTM, CDR2 ANQGSEA. The CDR3 is CSARQTGADSPLHF. CDR3 DNA sequence: TGCAGCGCGCGACAGACAGGGGCCGATTCACCCCTCCACTTT.

The chain employs TRBV7-2 and TRBJ1-1; D not certain. With 4 bases removed from V and 0 bases from J, the gap between germline ends came to 9 bases. The length of the CDR3 is 14 residues. The germline gives CDR1 SGHTA, CDR2 FQGNSA. CDR3 sequence reads: CASSSHSMNTEAFF. CDR3 in DNA: TGTGCCAGCAGCTCTCACAGCATGAACACTGAAGCTTTCTTT.

This clone turned up a few times. This chain links TRBV6-2 or TRBV6-3 with TRBJ1-1; 7 bases are a match to TRBD1. V lost 5 bases, J lost 5 bases, and 8 bases stayed unmatched. The CDR3 spans 14 residues. The germline gives CDR1 MNHEY, CDR2 SVGEGT. CDR3 sequence (DNA): TGTGCCAGCAGTCGACAGGGAGTGATTACTGAAGCTTTCTTT. Translation gives CASSRQGVITEAFF.

The rearrangement links TRBV7-9 to TRBJ1-2; D not resolved. Trimming left V 1 base short and J 5 bases short, with 14 bases between. The CDR3 extends over 15 amino acids. CDR1 is SEHNR, CDR2 FQNEAQ, per germline (reference sequence). The CDR3 DNA sequence: TGTGCCAGCAGCTTAGAGGTCTCGGAGCTGTATGGCTACACCTTC. Translating gives CASSLEVSELYGYTF.

The V call is TRBV19, the J call TRBJ1-4; 11 positions match TRBD1. Germline lookup yields CDR1 LNHDA and CDR2 SQIVND (reference sequence). The CDR3 loop spans 19 amino acids. Trimming cost V 4 bases and J 8 bases; bases outside gene matches: 18. CDR3 region: CASSTPRDRGSEVNEKLFF. The CDR3 bases are TGTGCCAGTAGTACACCCCGGGACAGGGGGTCCGAGGTCAACGAAAAACTGTTTTTT. The full variable domain, rest sourced from reference TRBV19 and TRBJ1-4, is DGGITQSPKYLFRKEGQNVTLSCEQNLNHDAMYWYRQDPGQGLRLIYYSQIVNDFQKGDIAEGYSVSREKKESFPLTVTSAQKNPTAFYLCASSTPRDRGSEVNEKLFFGSGTQLSVL.

This clone was observed many times. V is TRBV2 and J is TRBJ2-5; 8 nucleotides line up with TRBD2. CDR1 is SNHLY, CDR2 FYNNEI, per germline. After removal of 4 bases from V and 4 bases from J, the junction contained 8 bases not matched to a gene. The CDR3 has 15 residues. CDR3 amino acids: CASSVTSGGGETQYF. In DNA form, the CDR3 reads TGTGCCAGCAGTGTAACTAGCGGTGGGGGAGAGACCCAGTACTTC. The entire variable domain, with the rest obtained from reference TRBV2 and TRBJ2-5, is as follows: EPEVTQTPSHQVTQMGQEVILRCVPISNHLYFYWYRQILGQKVEFLVSFYNNEISEKSEIFDDQFSVERPDGSNFTLKIRSTKLEDSAMYFCASSVTSGGGETQYFGPGTRLLVL.

In its sample, this clone was seen once. The V gene is TRBV7-9, the J gene TRBJ2-7; TRBD1 matches 9 bases. The germline V gene has CDR1 SEHNR and CDR2 FQNEAQ (reference sequence). This CDR3 is built from 14 residues. After removal of 5 bases from V and 4 bases from J, the junction contained 6 bases not matched to a gene. Here the CDR3 DNA reads TGTGCCAGCAGCCCTCCCGGGACAGGGTACGAGCAGTACTTC. Translated: CASSPPGTGYEQYF.

The chain links TRBV7-6 to TRBJ2-1; TRBD2 matches 7 bases. J was trimmed by 6 bases and V by 2 bases; bases with no gene match: 7. This CDR3 region has 15 residues. Germline CDR1 and CDR2: SGHVS and FNYEAQ. The CDR3 nucleotides are TGTGCCAGCAGCTTAAGGCGGGAGAAGGGCAATGAGCAGTTCTTC. Its translation is CASSLRREKGNEQFF. The whole variable domain, filled in from reference TRBV7-6 and TRBJ2-1, reads GAGVSQSPRYKVTKRGQDVALRCDPISGHVSLYWYRQALGQGPEFLTYFNYEAQQDKSGLPNDRFSAERPEGSISTLTIQRTEQRDSAMYRCASSLRREKGNEQFFGPGTRLTVL.

The chain recombines TRBV27 with TRBJ2-1; tentatively, D is TRBD2 (6 bases). CDR3 length: 14 residues. Germline V gives CDR1 MNHEY, CDR2 SMNVEV (reference sequence). The V and J ends lost 3 bases and 15 bases respectively, with 21 bases between them. The CDR3 nucleotides read TGTGCCAGCAGTTTTATTGCGACTGGAGGGGTGGGGTTCTTC. Translated: CASSFIATGGVGFF.

The genes are TRBV19 and TRBJ2-1; TRBD2 might be the D (5 bases). CDR1 and CDR2 from the germline V gene are LNHDA and SQIVND (reference sequence). The CDR3 has 16 residues. V lost 3 bases and J lost 7, with 19 bases in between. The CDR3 reads CASSMARGGLQNEQFF. CDR3 DNA sequence: TGTGCCAGTAGTATGGCCAGAGGCGGGCTCCAAAATGAGCAGTTCTTC.

The chain is built from TRBV12-5 and TRBJ2-1, with D possibly matching TRBD2 (6 bases). This CDR3 spans 17 amino acids. With 4 bases removed from V and 8 bases from J, the gap between germline ends came to 24 bases. Germline V lookup: CDR1 LGHNT, CDR2 FRNRAP. The CDR3 DNA reads as TGTGCTAGTGGTTCAGACTTACGGGGGTCCCTGAACGATGAGCAGTTCTTC. Translating gives CASGSDLRGSLNDEQFF.

In DNA form, the CDR3 reads TGTGCCAGCAGCTTAGGACAGGGCAATCAGCCCCAGCATTTT. It specifies CASSLGQGNQPQHF. This chain connects TRBV7-2 to TRBJ1-5; possibly TRBD1 for D (6 bases). The CDR3 consists of 14 residues. Germline assignment: CDR1 SGHTA and CDR2 FQGNSA. Trimming pared 1 base from V and 2 bases from J, leaving 6 bases between.

DNA for the CDR3: TGTGCCAGCAGCTTATACGGACAGGGGAACACTGAAGCTTTCTTT. This codes for CASSLYGQGNTEAFF. This chain connects TRBV7-3 to TRBJ1-1, with 8 nucleotides matching TRBD1. V lost 2 bases to trimming and J lost 1 base; unmatched junction nucleotides: 3. The length of the CDR3 is 15 residues. The germline V gene has CDR1 SGHTA and CDR2 FQGTGA.

This clone was seen once. The V and J genes are TRBV7-9 and TRBJ2-7; TRBD1 matches 9 bases. Trimming took 5 bases from V and 4 from J; bases not matched to a gene: 18. CDR1 and CDR2 (germline): SEHNR, FQNEAQ (reference sequence). This CDR3 has 18 residues. The CDR3 region has the DNA TGTGCCAGCAGCGTAACGCGACAGGGGGAGAGAGGGAGTTACGAGCAGTACTTC. Its protein is CASSVTRQGERGSYEQYF.

V and J are TRBV15 and TRBJ2-5, with a possible D match to TRBD2 (5 bases). The V end was cut by 1 base, the J end by 0 bases, with 12 bases between. The CDR3 runs 16 residues. Germline values: CDR1 LNHNV, CDR2 YYDKDF (reference sequence). The CDR3 coding sequence is TGTGCCACCAGCAGAGGGGCGCGGGCGGACCAAGAGACCCAGTACTTC. Residues: CATSRGARADQETQYF.